This T cell receptor beta chain was observed in a study of Tregs in tolerant kidney transplant recipients. Trimming removed 5 bases at V and 6 bases at J, with 13 bases between. The CDR3 covers 14 residues. CDR1 SGHTA and CDR2 FQGNSA come from the germline V gene. Assay: immunoSEQ multiplex PCR; the TCRdb copy retains only in-frame clones and omits some. The sample lists approximately 15,000 clones, 80% occurring once. A note on this clone: The antigen remains unidentified.

Notes on the study in general: Donor-specific Treg expansion exceeded global Treg expansion in tolerant patients, suggesting antigen drive. This study did not directly address biological reproducibility.

CD4+CD25+CD127- Tregs, CD4+CD25- non-Tregs, CD4 and CD8 cells were sorted. Before regulatory T cell sorting, thawed PBMCs rested overnight at 37°C in roughly 190 IU/ml IL-2. The gene calls are TRBV7-2 and TRBJ2-2, with D possibly being TRBD2 (6 bases). This sample comprised Tregs from blood, obtained before the transplant. This receptor was identified in a human donor who received a combined kidney and bone marrow transplant. The CDR3 is CASSPTGVAGELFF. The CDR3 DNA is TGTGCCAGCAGCCCTACGGGAGTGGCCGGGGAGCTGTTTTTT.